A selection of T cell receptor beta chains follows, all from one sample in a study of spatial heterogeneity in lung cancer. TCRdb reprocessed the 5' RACE reads with MiXCR, giving one entry per CDR3 protein. Counted here are 20,000 to 25,000 distinct CDR3 sequences, 7% occurring once; the ten biggest clones make up around an eighth. Sequenced material: PBMCs, taken at surgery. These receptors all stem from a male donor with early-stage non-small cell lung cancer. CDR3s include the opening cysteine and the closing phenylalanine or tryptophan. Each record gives: clone size, V gene, CDR3 protein. Not every row has a clone size; where given, it reads once, few, many or a size class.

many | TRBV20-1 | CSATQGAPTFGNQPQHF
many | TRBV11-2 | CASSFGEAGELFF
many | TRBV20-1 | CSAESGGASSYNEQFF
many | TRBV19 | CASSIAHTGYNEQFF
few | TRBV6-5 | CASSPLRENTEAFF
many | TRBV27 | CASSPKGDYPYEQYF
many | TRBV20-1 | CSVLTRKGPDTQYF
few | TRBV20-1 | CSAVSGSGTDTQYF
- | TRBV5-6 | CASSLGLARDTQYF
many | TRBV30 | CAWSAPGTGTGELFF
many | TRBV18 | CASSPSGPTYEQYF